This T cell receptor (beta chain) was identified during a study of blood T cell repertoires in COVID-19. On the study more broadly: The origin of the acute and convalescent COVID-19 samples was the United States, Italy and Spain. Sources were T cells, B-cell-depleted T cells, or PBMCs; the material itself was cDNA or gDNA.

The CDR3 totals 17 residues. Germline values: CDR1 WNHNN, CDR2 SYGVQD (reference sequence). V lost 2 bases and J lost 0, with 13 bases in between. In the source study's methods: Reference gene primers were amplified, and this amplification served to estimate nucleated cell counts. Sequencing used immunoSEQ multiplex PCR; TCRdb keeps in-frame clones, though not all of them. V, J and clone size derive from that table, while D and trimming were established from the DNA sequence. The repertoire includes fewer than 30,000 clones, around 77% of them detected once, and 7.5% to 8% sits in the top ten. This clonotype originated in a woman between 65 and 79 years old with active or convalescent COVID-19. The specimen sequenced was peripheral blood. V and J are TRBV10-1 and TRBJ1-4, with D possibly TRBD1 on 5 matching bases. CDR3 protein: CASSERGWVATNEKLFF. CDR3 coding DNA: TGCGCCAGCAGTGAGAGGGGCTGGGTAGCAACTAATGAAAAACTGTTTTTT.